This entry is about one T cell receptor (beta chain). V was pared by 0 bases and J by 8 bases, with 8 bases of the junction left unmatched. Looked up from germline, CDR1 is SGHNT and CDR2 is YYREEE (reference sequence). CDR3 size: 15 residues. In the original workflow: How many nucleated cells were present was estimated from reference gene primer amplification. Sequencing used immunoSEQ multiplex PCR; TCRdb keeps in-frame clones, though not all of them. The V and J calls and clone size come from that table; D and trimming were worked out from the DNA. The data hold about 210,000 clones, with around four fifths observed a single time. The source of the sample is a study of blood T cell repertoires in COVID-19. Study-wide background: Acute and convalescent COVID-19 specimens originated in the United States, Italy and Spain. The analysed material was cDNA or gDNA that came from T cells, B-cell-depleted T cells, or PBMCs.

This sequence originates from a woman in her forties or fifties with acute or convalescent COVID-19. The sequenced material came from peripheral blood. The chain uses TRBV5-4 and TRBJ2-1, with TRBD1 matching 7 bases. The CDR3 is CASSLAGLGGDEQFF. CDR3 nucleotides: TGTGCCAGCAGCTTGGCCGGATTAGGGGGCGATGAGCAGTTCTTC.